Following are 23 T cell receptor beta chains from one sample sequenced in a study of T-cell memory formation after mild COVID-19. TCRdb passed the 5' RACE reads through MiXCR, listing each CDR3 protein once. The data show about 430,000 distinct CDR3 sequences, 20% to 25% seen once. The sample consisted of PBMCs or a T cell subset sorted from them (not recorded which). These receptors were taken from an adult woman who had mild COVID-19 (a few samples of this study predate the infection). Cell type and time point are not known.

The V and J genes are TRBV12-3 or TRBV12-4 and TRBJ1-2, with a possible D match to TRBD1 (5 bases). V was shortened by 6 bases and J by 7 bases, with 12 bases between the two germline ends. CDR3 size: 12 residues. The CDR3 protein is CASSPIGGGYTF. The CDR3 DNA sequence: TGTGCCAGCAGCCCGATCGGGGGTGGCTACACCTTC.

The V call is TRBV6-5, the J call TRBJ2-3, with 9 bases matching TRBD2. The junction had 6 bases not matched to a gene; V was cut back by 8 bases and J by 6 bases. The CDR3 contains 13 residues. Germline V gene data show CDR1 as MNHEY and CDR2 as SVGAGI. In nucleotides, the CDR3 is TGTGCCAGCTTCGGGAGCGGGAGGGATACGCAGTATTTT. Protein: CASFGSGRDTQYF.

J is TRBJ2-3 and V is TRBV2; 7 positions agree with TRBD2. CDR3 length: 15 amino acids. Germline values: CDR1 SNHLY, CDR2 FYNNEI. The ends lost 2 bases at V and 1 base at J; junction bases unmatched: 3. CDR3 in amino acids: CASSELGGGTDTQYF. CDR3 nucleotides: TGTGCCAGCAGTGAATTGGGGGGGGGCACAGATACGCAGTATTTT.

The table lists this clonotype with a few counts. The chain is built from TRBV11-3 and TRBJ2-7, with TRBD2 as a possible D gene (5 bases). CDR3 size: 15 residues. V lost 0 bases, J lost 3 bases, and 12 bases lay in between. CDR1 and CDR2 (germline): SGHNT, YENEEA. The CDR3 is CASSLDWVGGYEQYF. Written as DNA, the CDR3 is TGTGCCAGCAGCTTAGATTGGGTCGGAGGCTACGAGCAGTACTTC.

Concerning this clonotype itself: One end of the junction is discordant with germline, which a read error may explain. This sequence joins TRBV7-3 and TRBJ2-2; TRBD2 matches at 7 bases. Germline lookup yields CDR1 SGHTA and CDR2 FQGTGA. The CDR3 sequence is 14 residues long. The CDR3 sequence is CASSFIGGTVELFF. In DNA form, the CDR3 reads TGTGCCAGCAGCTTCATCGGGGGGACCGTGGAGCTGTTTTTT.

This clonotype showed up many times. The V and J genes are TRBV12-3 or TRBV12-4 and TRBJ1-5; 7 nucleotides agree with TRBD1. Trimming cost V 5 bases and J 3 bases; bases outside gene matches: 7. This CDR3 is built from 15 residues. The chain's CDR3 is CASSPRQGYNQPQHF. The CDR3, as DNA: TGTGCCAGCAGTCCCAGACAGGGATACAATCAGCCCCAGCATTTT.

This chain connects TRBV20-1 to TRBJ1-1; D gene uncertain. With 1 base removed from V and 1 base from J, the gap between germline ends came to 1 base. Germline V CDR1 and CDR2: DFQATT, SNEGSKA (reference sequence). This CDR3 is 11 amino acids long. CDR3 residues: CSARANTEAFF. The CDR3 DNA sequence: TGCAGTGCTAGAGCGAACACTGAAGCTTTCTTT.

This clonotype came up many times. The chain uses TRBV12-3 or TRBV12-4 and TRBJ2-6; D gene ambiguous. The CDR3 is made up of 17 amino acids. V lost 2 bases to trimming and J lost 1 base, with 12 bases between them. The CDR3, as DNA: TGTGCCAGCAGTTTATTGGGTTTTAAGTCTGGGGCCAACGTCCTGACTTTC. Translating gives CASSLLGFKSGANVLTF.

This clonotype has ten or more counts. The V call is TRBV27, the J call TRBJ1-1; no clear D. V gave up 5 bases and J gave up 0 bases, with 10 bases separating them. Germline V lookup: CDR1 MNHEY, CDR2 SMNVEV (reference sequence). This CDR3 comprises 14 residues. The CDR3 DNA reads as TGTGCCAGCAGTCCGACAAGATTGAACACTGAAGCTTTCTTT. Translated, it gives CASSPTRLNTEAFF.

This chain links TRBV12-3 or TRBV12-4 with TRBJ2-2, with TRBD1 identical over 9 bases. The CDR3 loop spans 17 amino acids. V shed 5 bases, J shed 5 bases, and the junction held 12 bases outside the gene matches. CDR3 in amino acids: CASSPIQGAPGTGELFF. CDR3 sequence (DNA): TGTGCCAGCAGTCCTATACAGGGGGCGCCGGGGACCGGGGAGCTGTTTTTT.

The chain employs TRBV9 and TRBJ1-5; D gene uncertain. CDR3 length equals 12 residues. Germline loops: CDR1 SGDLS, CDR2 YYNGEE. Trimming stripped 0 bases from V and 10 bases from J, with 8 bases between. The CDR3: CASSVGKGPQHF. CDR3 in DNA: TGTGCCAGCAGCGTAGGGAAGGGCCCCCAGCATTTT.

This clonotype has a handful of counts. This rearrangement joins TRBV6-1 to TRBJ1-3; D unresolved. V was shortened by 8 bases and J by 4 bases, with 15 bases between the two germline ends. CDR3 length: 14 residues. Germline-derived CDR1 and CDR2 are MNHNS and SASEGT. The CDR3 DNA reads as TGTGCCAGCTCCTTCCTCGACATCGGAAACACCATATATTTT. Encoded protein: CASSFLDIGNTIYF.

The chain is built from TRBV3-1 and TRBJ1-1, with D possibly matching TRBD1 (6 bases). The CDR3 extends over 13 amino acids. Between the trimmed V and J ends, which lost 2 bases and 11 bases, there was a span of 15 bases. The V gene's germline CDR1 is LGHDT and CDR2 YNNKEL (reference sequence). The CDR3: CASSQRSQGSAFF. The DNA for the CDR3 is TGTGCCAGCAGCCAAAGGTCCCAGGGGAGCGCTTTCTTT. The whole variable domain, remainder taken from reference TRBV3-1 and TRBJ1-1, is DTAVSQTPKYLVTQMGNDKSIKCEQNLGHDTMYWYKQDSKKFLKIMFSYNNKELIINETVPNRFSPKSPDKAHLNLHINSLELGDSAVYFCASSQRSQGSAFFGQGTRLTVV.

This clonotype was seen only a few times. Written as DNA, the CDR3 is TGTGCCAGCAGCCTTACCTGGGCAGGGGGAAAGAACACCGGGGAGCTGTTTTTT. This codes for CASSLTWAGGKNTGELFF. The genes are TRBV12-3 or TRBV12-4 and TRBJ2-2; 7 bases agree with TRBD1. The CDR3 runs to 18 residues. The ends lost 6 bases at V and 1 base at J; junction bases unmatched: 14.

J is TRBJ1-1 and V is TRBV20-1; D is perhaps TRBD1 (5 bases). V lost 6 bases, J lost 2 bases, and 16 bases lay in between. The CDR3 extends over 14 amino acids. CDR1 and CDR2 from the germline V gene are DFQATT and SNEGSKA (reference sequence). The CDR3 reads CSATGSRGNTEAFF. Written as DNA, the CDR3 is TGCAGTGCCACCGGTTCAAGGGGTAACACTGAAGCTTTCTTT.

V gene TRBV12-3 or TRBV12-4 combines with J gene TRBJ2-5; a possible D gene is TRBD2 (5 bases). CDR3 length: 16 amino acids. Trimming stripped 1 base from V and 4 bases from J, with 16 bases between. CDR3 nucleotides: TGTGCCAGCAGTTTAGGAGGGCATGTTGATTTAGAGACCCAGTACTTC. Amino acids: CASSLGGHVDLETQYF.

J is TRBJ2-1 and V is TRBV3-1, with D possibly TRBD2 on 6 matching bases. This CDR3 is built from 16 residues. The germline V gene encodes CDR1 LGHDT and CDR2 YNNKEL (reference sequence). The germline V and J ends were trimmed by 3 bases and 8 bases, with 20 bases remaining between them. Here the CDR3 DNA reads TGTGCCAGCAGCCAGGCCCGGAGGGGCCTGACCGATGAGCAGTTCTTC. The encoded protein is CASSQARRGLTDEQFF.

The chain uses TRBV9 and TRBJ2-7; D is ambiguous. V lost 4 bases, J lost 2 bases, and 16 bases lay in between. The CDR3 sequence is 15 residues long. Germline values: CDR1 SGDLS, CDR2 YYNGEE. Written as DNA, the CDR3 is TGTGCCAGCAGCCCCGACTCGACCGACACCTACGAGCAGTACTTC. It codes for CASSPDSTDTYEQYF.

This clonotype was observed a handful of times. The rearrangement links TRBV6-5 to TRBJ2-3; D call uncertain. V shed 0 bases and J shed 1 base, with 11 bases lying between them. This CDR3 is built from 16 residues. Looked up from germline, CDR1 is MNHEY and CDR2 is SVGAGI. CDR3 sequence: CASSYSMRQGTDTQYF. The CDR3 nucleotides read TGTGCCAGCAGTTACTCAATGAGGCAGGGCACAGATACGCAGTATTTT.

The CDR3 spells CASRASRASWSLSNQPQHF. The CDR3 nucleotides are TGTGCCAGCAGGGCCTCCCGGGCCTCCTGGAGCCTTAGCAATCAGCCCCAGCATTTT. The chain is built from TRBV12-3 or TRBV12-4 and TRBJ1-5; D is uncertain. The CDR3 loop spans 19 amino acids. Trimming removed 6 bases from V and 0 bases from J, with 24 bases in between.

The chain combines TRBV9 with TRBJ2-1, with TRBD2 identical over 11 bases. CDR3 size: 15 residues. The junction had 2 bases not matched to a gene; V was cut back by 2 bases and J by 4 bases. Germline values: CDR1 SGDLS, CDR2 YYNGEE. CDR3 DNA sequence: TGTGCCAGCAGCGTTCTAGCGGGGGGATACAATGAGCAGTTCTTC. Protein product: CASSVLAGGYNEQFF.

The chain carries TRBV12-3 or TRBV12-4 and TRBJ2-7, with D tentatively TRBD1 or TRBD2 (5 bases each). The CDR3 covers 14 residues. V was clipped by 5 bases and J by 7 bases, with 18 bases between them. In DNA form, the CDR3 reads TGTGCCAGCAGTCCCATTTCAGGGAGTAGGGAGCAGTACTTC. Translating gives CASSPISGSREQYF.

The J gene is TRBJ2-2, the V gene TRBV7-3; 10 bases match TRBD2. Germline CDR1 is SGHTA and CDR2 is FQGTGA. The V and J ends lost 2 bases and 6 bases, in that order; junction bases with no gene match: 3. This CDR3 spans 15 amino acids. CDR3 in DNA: TGTGCCAGCAGCTTATCCAGCGGGAGGGCCGGGGAGCTGTTTTTT. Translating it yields CASSLSSGRAGELFF.